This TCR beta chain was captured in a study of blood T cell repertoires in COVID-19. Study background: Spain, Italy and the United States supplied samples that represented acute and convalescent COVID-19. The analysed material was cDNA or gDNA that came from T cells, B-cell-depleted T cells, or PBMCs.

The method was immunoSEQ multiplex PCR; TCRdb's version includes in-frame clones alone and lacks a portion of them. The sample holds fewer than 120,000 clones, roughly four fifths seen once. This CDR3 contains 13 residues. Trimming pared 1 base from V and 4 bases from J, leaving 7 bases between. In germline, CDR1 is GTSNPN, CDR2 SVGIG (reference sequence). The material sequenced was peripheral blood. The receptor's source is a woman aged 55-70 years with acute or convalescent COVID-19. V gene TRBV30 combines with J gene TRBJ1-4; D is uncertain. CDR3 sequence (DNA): TGTGCCTGGAGTGACGGGATTAATGAAAAACTGTTTTTT. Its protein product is CAWSDGINEKLFF.